The sample holds many counts of the clone carrying this T cell receptor (beta chain). Its specificity is not known. Time point specified: newly diagnosed GD, antithyroid drugs for less than 3 months. Scientists built the TCR library using RNA that was extracted from PBMCs. This entry comes from a study of regulatory T cells in long-lasting Graves disease. Points from the study as a whole: Persistent cases of Graves' showed reduced TCR diversity relative to newly diagnosed patients. Accuracy may have suffered from the small sample size. With persistent disease, TRBV28, TRBJ1-2 and TRBJ2-5 were the favored segments.

Germline V gene data show CDR1 as LGHDT and CDR2 as YNNKEL (reference sequence). The V and J ends lost 0 bases and 5 bases respectively, with 7 bases between them. The CDR3 contains 13 residues. Building the TCR beta libraries relied on iRepertoire HTBI primers, and CDR3 regions underwent Arm-PCR. TCRdb called the multiplex PCR reads again in MiXCR, with one record for every CDR3 protein. Here the sample spans more than 300,000 distinct CDR3 sequences, 15% to 18% being singletons. This material consisted of peripheral blood mononuclear cells (PBMCs), taken at new diagnosis, from a patient treated with antithyroid drugs. This sequence originates from a female donor with Graves disease. The chain combines TRBV3-1 with TRBJ1-1; D remains ambiguous. CDR3 region: CASSQDWQTEAFF. The CDR3 nucleotides read TGTGCCAGCAGCCAAGATTGGCAGACTGAAGCTTTCTTT.